A selection of T cell receptor beta chains follows, all from one sample in a study of blood T cell repertoires in COVID-19. Profiling relied on immunoSEQ multiplex PCR, and the TCRdb table lists in-frame clones only, not all of them. The table has about 200,000 clones, approximately 79% seen once; the top ten hold around 5.1%. Material for sequencing was peripheral blood. The receptors derive from a human donor in a cohort sampled during active COVID-19. The CDR3 runs from the conserved cysteine through the conserved F or W. Fields, in order: V gene, clone size, J gene, D gene, CDR3 protein, CDR3 DNA. A D gene is named only where the DNA matches it firmly. The size entry is marked missing in some rows and otherwise reads once, few, many or a size class.

TRBV28	NA	TRBJ2-1	NA	CASSLVRGNEQFF	TGTGCCAGCAGTTTAGTCAGGGGCAATGAGCAGTTCTTC
TRBV28	NA	TRBJ2-5	TRBD1	CASSPSRDRGPRAQYF	TGTGCCAGCAGTCCTTCTAGGGACAGGGGGCCAAGGGCCCAGTACTTC
TRBV7-2	NA	TRBJ2-5	NA	CASSLERGKTQYF	TGTGCCAGCAGCCTAGAACGGGGAAAGACCCAGTACTTC
TRBV2	NA	TRBJ2-7	TRBD1	CASSGQGHNYEQYF	TGTGCCAGCAGTGGACAGGGCCACAACTACGAGCAGTACTTC
TRBV11-1	NA	TRBJ2-7	TRBD1	CASSPRQGQPYEQYF	TGTGCCAGCAGCCCTAGACAGGGTCAACCCTACGAGCAGTACTTC
TRBV2	few	TRBJ2-1	TRBD2	CASSVPRASGRNEQFF	TGTGCCAGCAGTGTTCCCCGGGCTAGCGGGAGGAATGAGCAGTTCTTC
TRBV4-3	NA	TRBJ1-3	TRBD1	CASSAGTGGNGNTIYF	TGCGCCAGCAGCGCCGGGACAGGGGGTAATGGAAACACCATATATTTT
TRBV3-1/TRBV3-2	NA	TRBJ2-5	TRBD1	CASTRRQGIYQETQYF	TGTGCCAGCACCCGAAGACAGGGGATCTACCAAGAGACCCAGTACTTC
TRBV6-5	NA	TRBJ1-1	NA	CASSFDPGHPEAFF	TGTGCCAGCAGTTTCGACCCCGGACACCCGGAAGCTTTCTTT
TRBV6-5	NA	TRBJ1-4	NA	CASSSSGAGANEKLFF	TGTGCCAGCAGTTCGTCAGGGGCTGGAGCTAATGAAAAACTGTTTTTT
TRBV7-2	NA	TRBJ1-3	NA	CASRLAGNTIYF	TGTGCCAGCAGACTCGCTGGAAACACCATATATTTT
TRBV27	NA	TRBJ2-7	NA	CASSTQPQGREQYF	TGTGCCAGCAGTACCCAACCACAGGGACGCGAGCAGTACTTC
TRBV10-3	NA	TRBJ2-1	NA	CAIKEDSYNEQFF	TGTGCCATCAAGGAGGACTCCTACAATGAGCAGTTCTTC
TRBV6-5	NA	TRBJ1-5	NA	CASRPGGKGNQPQHF	TGTGCCAGCAGGCCGGGGGGAAAGGGCAATCAGCCCCAGCATTTT
TRBV19	once	TRBJ2-3	TRBD2	CASTSGGGRAGTDTQYF	TGTGCCAGTACCTCCGGGGGCGGGAGGGCCGGCACAGATACGCAGTATTTT
TRBV5-8	NA	TRBJ1-6	NA	CASNFRGDNSPLHF	TGTGCCAGCAACTTCAGGGGCGATAATTCACCCCTCCACTTT
TRBV3-1/TRBV3-2	NA	TRBJ1-1	NA	CASSQSNTEAFF	TGTGCCAGCAGCCAGAGTAACACTGAAGCTTTCTTT
TRBV5-4	NA	TRBJ1-4	NA	CASQGGVGEKLFF	TGTGCCAGCCAGGGAGGGGTGGGCGAAAAACTGTTTTTT
TRBV12-3/TRBV12-4	NA	TRBJ2-7	NA	CASSLTGNWEQYF	TGTGCCAGCAGTTTAACAGGAAATTGGGAGCAGTACTTC
TRBV5-4	NA	TRBJ2-1	TRBD2	CASSPGGGRAKDEQFF	TGTGCCAGCAGCCCGGGGGGCGGGAGGGCCAAAGATGAGCAGTTCTTC
TRBV11-2	NA	TRBJ2-7	NA	CASSPRKAELFTYEQYF	TGTGCCAGCAGTCCGCGGAAAGCAGAGCTCTTTACCTACGAGCAGTACTTC
TRBV7-9	NA	TRBJ2-7	NA	CASSFQDLYF	TGTGCCAGCAGCTTTCAGGATCTGTACTTC
TRBV4-2	NA	TRBJ1-2	NA	CASSQDSGLNYGYTF	TGTGCCAGCAGCCAAGATTCAGGGTTGAACTATGGCTACACCTTC
TRBV5-1	NA	TRBJ1-2	NA	CASSLDSYDGYTF	TGCGCCAGCAGCTTGGACAGCTATGACGGCTACACCTTC
TRBV11-2	NA	TRBJ2-7	NA	CASSLRGKEQYF	TGTGCCAGCAGCTTAAGGGGGAAGGAGCAGTACTTC
TRBV6-6	NA	TRBJ1-1	NA	CASAGVGTEAFF	TGTGCCAGCGCAGGGGTTGGGACTGAAGCTTTCTTT
TRBV28	NA	TRBJ1-2	NA	CASSLRTRALNGTTNYGYTF	TGTGCCAGCAGTTTACGCACACGGGCATTAAACGGGACAACTAACTATGGCTACACCTTC
TRBV3-1/TRBV3-2	NA	TRBJ2-7	TRBD1	CASAPLPGQCSVEQYF	TGTGCCAGCGCACCTCTACCGGGACAGTGTTCGGTCGAGCAGTACTTC
TRBV5-1	NA	TRBJ1-2	TRBD1	CASSLTGTGLGYGYTF	TGCGCCAGCAGCCTCACCGGGACAGGGCTAGGCTATGGCTACACCTTC
TRBV30	NA	TRBJ2-3	NA	CACWRPIITDTQYF	TGTGCCTGCTGGAGGCCCATTATCACAGATACGCAGTATTTT
TRBV7-2	NA	TRBJ2-7	TRBD2	CASSFSGTSGAYEQYF	TGTGCCAGCAGCTTCTCCGGGACTAGCGGGGCCTACGAGCAGTACTTC
TRBV11-3	once	TRBJ2-7	TRBD1	CASSLTGTGYEQYF	TGTGCCAGCAGCCTCACCGGGACAGGGTACGAGCAGTACTTC
TRBV6-5	once	TRBJ1-1	NA	CASSYTGQGTEAFF	TGTGCCAGCAGTTACACGGGTCAGGGCACTGAAGCTTTCTTT
TRBV6-4	NA	TRBJ2-3	NA	CASSDSGGGTDTQYF	TGTGCCAGCAGTGACTCGGGGGGTGGCACAGATACGCAGTATTTT
TRBV27	NA	TRBJ2-7	NA	CASSLSGFAYEQYF	TGTGCCAGCAGTTTATCCGGGTTTGCCTACGAGCAGTACTTC
TRBV18	NA	TRBJ1-1	NA	CASSQDSQNTEAFF	TGTGCCAGCTCCCAGGACAGCCAGAACACTGAAGCTTTCTTT
TRBV15	NA	TRBJ2-7	NA	CATSRVYSSYEQYF	TGTGCCACCAGCAGAGTTTACTCTTCCTACGAGCAGTACTTC
TRBV28	NA	TRBJ2-6	NA	CASSLTGVSSGANVLTF	TGTGCCAGCAGCTTGACAGGCGTAAGCTCTGGGGCCAACGTCCTGACTTTC
TRBV5-4	few	TRBJ2-7	TRBD2	CASSHGTRFYEQYF	TGTGCCAGCAGCCACGGGACTAGATTCTACGAGCAGTACTTC
TRBV24-1	once	TRBJ2-1	TRBD1	CATSGVSGQGVWEQFF	TGTGCCACCAGTGGGGTCTCCGGACAGGGGGTGTGGGAGCAGTTCTTC
TRBV28	NA	TRBJ2-5	TRBD1	CASSPAGTGGETQYF	TGTGCCAGCAGTCCAGCCGGGACAGGGGGAGAGACCCAGTACTTC
TRBV19	once	TRBJ1-1	NA	CASSIVRNTEAFF	TGTGCCAGTAGTATTGTCAGGAACACTGAAGCTTTCTTT
TRBV19	NA	TRBJ2-1	TRBD2	CASSGLAGYNNEQFF	TGTGCCAGTAGTGGACTAGCGGGATATAACAATGAGCAGTTCTTC
TRBV4-3	NA	TRBJ1-4	NA	CASSQELIKWPTNEKLFF	TGCGCCAGCAGCCAAGAATTGATTAAGTGGCCAACTAATGAAAAACTGTTTTTT
TRBV18	NA	TRBJ2-7	NA	CASSPTQAINSYEQYF	TGTGCCAGCTCACCAACCCAGGCGATTAACTCCTACGAGCAGTACTTC
TRBV10-3	NA	TRBJ2-7	TRBD1	CAISEGTGGFEQYF	TGTGCCATCAGTGAGGGGACAGGGGGATTCGAGCAGTACTTC
TRBV12-3/TRBV12-4	NA	TRBJ1-1	TRBD1	CASSGTGFPEAFF	TGTGCCAGCAGCGGGACAGGGTTCCCTGAAGCTTTCTTT
TRBV4-1	NA	TRBJ2-7	TRBD2	CASSSRLAGGSEQYF	TGCGCCAGCAGCTCCCGACTAGCGGGAGGTTCCGAGCAGTACTTC